This TCR beta chain was documented in a study of blood T cell repertoires in COVID-19. Study context: Sources were T cells, B-cell-depleted T cells, or PBMCs; the material itself was cDNA or gDNA.

Germline loops: CDR1 SGHNT, CDR2 YENEEA. The CDR3 has 15 amino acids. The ends lost 1 base at V and 5 bases at J; junction bases unmatched: 3. In the original processing: Amplifying reference gene primers gave estimates of nucleated cell counts. Some clones are missing from TCRdb's copy, which holds only in-frame ones; the method was immunoSEQ multiplex PCR. That table furnishes V, J and clone size, whereas the DNA furnished D and trimming. The data contain under 200,000 clones, about 83% of them singletons. The gene calls are TRBV11-3 and TRBJ2-1, with TRBD2 identical over 9 bases. The sample comprised peripheral blood. The TCR was taken from a man aged 18 to 30 with active or convalescent COVID-19. CDR3 sequence reads: CASSLALAGNNEQFF. CDR3 coding DNA: TGTGCCAGCAGCTTAGCCCTAGCGGGAAACAATGAGCAGTTCTTC.